Listed below are T cell receptor beta chains from one sample, sequenced in a study of T cells in Graves' hyperthyroidism and ophthalmopathy. TCRdb independently ran MiXCR on the multiplex PCR reads; one entry per CDR3 protein. The table has approximately 370,000 distinct CDR3 sequences, 15% seen once. Input material: blood. Receptors were obtained from a woman under 40 with Graves' hyperthyroidism. Both conserved end residues are part of each CDR3. The D gene is left open where the match is weak. Some rows mark clone size as missing; the rest say once, few, many or name a class of expanded clone.

j_call d_call clone_size v_call cdr3_aa cdr3_nt
TRBJ2-2 - - TRBV18 CASSPFSGYGGELFF TGTGCCAGCTCACCATTTTCGGGATACGGCGGGGAGCTGTTTTTT
TRBJ2-7 TRBD2 few TRBV6-2/TRBV6-3 CASSYDSSGRYEQYF TGTGCCAGCAGTTACGACTCTAGCGGGAGGTACGAGCAGTACTTC
TRBJ1-5 - - TRBV12-3/TRBV12-4 CASGTDRNQPQHF TGTGCCAGCGGTACAGACAGAAATCAGCCCCAGCATTTT
TRBJ1-5 - - TRBV2 CASSARSQSNQPQHF TGTGCCAGCAGTGCCAGGTCCCAGAGCAATCAGCCCCAGCATTTT
TRBJ2-5 - many TRBV4-1 CASSPGGVGETQYF TGCGCCAGCAGCCCCGGTGGGGTGGGAGAGACCCAGTACTTC
TRBJ2-3 TRBD2 many TRBV28 CASSLEFLAGVGDTQYF TGTGCCAGCAGTTTAGAATTCCTAGCGGGAGTTGGAGATACGCAGTATTTT
TRBJ2-5 - many TRBV29-1 CSVELGAEGGRIETQYF TGCAGCGTTGAACTAGGGGCCGAGGGGGGAAGGATCGAGACCCAGTACTTC
TRBJ2-7 - many TRBV11-2 CASSLRQLGVYEQYF TGTGCCAGCAGCTTACGGCAGCTAGGGGTCTACGAGCAGTACTTC
TRBJ1-1 - many TRBV2 CASSGLGTNTEAFF TGTGCCAGCAGTGGTCTGGGGACGAACACTGAAGCTTTCTTT
TRBJ2-1 - few TRBV7-2 CASSLTSGGSYNEQFFGNNEQFF -
TRBJ2-1 TRBD2 many TRBV20-1 CSAGPPTSVYNEQFF TGCAGTGCTGGCCCCCCGACTAGCGTCTACAATGAGCAGTTCTTC
TRBJ2-2 TRBD2 few TRBV20-1 CSAQHLRLAGARELFF TGCAGTGCCCAGCATCTGAGACTAGCGGGAGCCAGGGAGCTGTTTTTT
TRBJ2-7 - many TRBV7-2 CASSSGHGEQYF TGTGCCAGCAGCTCGGGACACGGCGAGCAGTACTTC
TRBJ2-7 - many TRBV11-2 CASRDKRNEQYF TGTGCCAGCAGAGACAAGCGTAACGAGCAGTACTTC
TRBJ2-7 TRBD1 many TRBV11-3 CASSSWTGGEQYF TGTGCCAGCAGCTCCTGGACAGGGGGAGAGCAGTACTTC
TRBJ2-5 - many TRBV20-1 CSAPGADQETQYF TGCAGTGCCCCTGGGGCGGATCAAGAGACCCAGTACTTC
TRBJ2-1 TRBD2 - TRBV9 CASSVEGRAGGYNEQFF TGTGCCAGCAGCGTAGAGGGGCGAGCGGGAGGTTACAATGAGCAGTTCTTC
TRBJ1-6 TRBD1 many TRBV30 CAWSVGQGNSPLHF TGTGCCTGGAGTGTTGGACAGGGTAATTCACCCCTCCACTTT
TRBJ2-7 - many TRBV13 CASRSRRGRWSEQYF TGTGCCAGCAGGTCTCGTAGGGGCAGGTGGTCCGAGCAGTACTTC
TRBJ2-3 - many TRBV5-6 CASTPVAGDTQYF TGTGCCAGCACCCCCGTGGCAGGAGATACGCAGTATTTT
TRBJ2-4 - many TRBV20-1 CSARDEVSAKNIQYF TGCAGTGCTAGAGATGAGGTCTCGGCCAAAAACATTCAGTACTTC
TRBJ2-1 - many TRBV7-2 CASTQGASGTYNEQFF TGTGCCAGCACTCAGGGGGCTAGCGGGACCTACAATGAGCAGTTCTTC
TRBJ2-1 - many TRBV11-2 CASSLEGGFNNEQFF TGTGCCAGCAGCTTAGAGGGGGGCTTTAACAATGAGCAGTTCTTC
TRBJ1-2 - - TRBV2 CASRGRGGYTF TGTGCCAGCAGAGGGCGGGGGGGCTACACCTTC
TRBJ1-5 TRBD1 few TRBV15 CATSRRDRGGLSNQPQHF TGTGCCACCAGCAGGCGGGACAGGGGTGGGTTGAGCAATCAGCCCCAGCATTTT
TRBJ1-2 - many TRBV12-3/TRBV12-4 CASNPRGGINYGYTF TGTGCCAGCAACCCCCGGGGCGGGATCAACTATGGCTACACCTTC
TRBJ2-6 TRBD1 - TRBV19 CASNFPGQGATGANVLTF TGTGCCAGTAATTTTCCGGGACAGGGGGCGACGGGGGCCAACGTCCTGACTTTC
TRBJ1-1 - many TRBV7-8 CASSRRDTYTEAFF TGTGCCAGCAGCCGAAGGGACACCTACACTGAAGCTTTCTTT
TRBJ2-3 - few TRBV6-2/TRBV6-3 CASSWELLTDTQYF TGTGCCAGCAGTTGGGAACTACTTACAGATACGCAGTATTTT